What follows is one T cell receptor beta chain and its context. There is no known antigen for this receptor. Base qualities are not at hand, and no much larger clone is one base apart. Memory conventional CD4 T cells were sorted as CD4+ CD45RA- CD25- cells. Tumor-draining lymph nodes were classified as non-invaded or invaded according to absence or presence of metastatic tumor cells. T cells were pre-enriched with a Miltenyi Pan T Cell isolation kit before staining and sorting. Immunohistochemistry for estrogen receptor, progesterone receptor, HER2 and Ki-67 was used to characterize the primary tumors. Within a few hours after surgery, the fresh surgical tissue was processed by cutting it into small fragments. Tissue fragments were enzymatically digested with Liberase TL plus DNase for roughly 20 minutes and filtered through a 40-micrometer strainer. After DAPI live/dead staining, cells were sorted on a BD FACS Aria II at roughly 98-99% purity. Sorted cells were lysed in TCL buffer, and RNA was purified with a Norgen Single Cell RNA purification kit including DNase treatment.

The source of the sample is a study of draining lymph node invasion in breast cancer (dated by TCRdb to between 2020 and 2021). Study-level background: Histology and cytokeratin immunohistochemistry were used to diagnose nodal metastasis, and EpCAM/CD45 flow cytometry was used to confirm the diagnosis. Across breast cancer tissues, a separate targeted assay used bulk TCR-beta CDR3 sequencing to compare sorted memory regulatory T cells with memory conventional CD4 T cells. From every patient, the primary tumor plus matched non-invaded and tumor-invaded tumor-draining lymph nodes were collected, and both Treg and Tconv subsets were profiled. The separate targeted TCR sequencing covered lymph nodes from about 5 patients, with primary tumors sequenced for three of those patients. General conclusions and limits of the study: Detection of some of the top 100 tumor clones in both invaded and non-invaded nodes suggests recirculation between tumor and draining nodes. Tracking the tumor top-100 clones was possible in just a couple of patients. The data could not resolve whether Treg conversion took place in a given organ or whether converted Tregs recirculated between nodes and tumor. TCRs shared between the Treg and Tconv subsets were viewed as suggestive of, but not proof of, a common clonal origin. Per tissue, roughly 14-25% of Treg TCRs were found to be shared with Tconvs, and this sharing was interpreted as suggesting peripheral Treg induction. In the targeted TCR-seq data, Tregs appeared to be more clonally expanded than Tconvs in all tissues, and lower diversity was found for both subsets in tumor than in lymph nodes.

The library was produced with bulk RNA-seq. Sequencing took place on an Illumina HiSeq 2500. Regarding the original processing steps: In the separate targeted TCR-seq dataset, CDR3 sequences were extracted from raw reads and quantified using MiXCR version 2.1.5 with default parameters. Each TCR-beta clone in the separate targeted TCR-seq dataset was defined by the V gene, J gene and CDR3 sequence taken together. In the separate targeted TCR-seq dataset, clones with fewer than three counts were first removed, after which only the 90% most strongly expressed clones per sample were kept. The separate targeted TCR-seq dataset calculated Treg-Tconv overlap for each tissue as the number of shared clones divided by the total number of Treg clones, multiplied by 100. TCRdb itself trimmed the public reads at Q25 with fastp, ran MiXCR and retained productive beta chains. For every CDR3 protein sequence, its rows merge into one entry that carries the most common genes and DNA. V and J calls and clone size were set by TCRdb, not the authors. The sample table records about 2,900 distinct CDR3 sequences; over 60% of these occur just once. Roughly 10% of the sample is taken by the ten largest.

Trimming at the junction amounts to 4 bases on V and 6 bases on J, and the germline ends lie 12 bases apart. In the germline V gene, CDR1 corresponds to LGHNA and CDR2 to YNFKEQ. Including cysteine and phenylalanine, the CDR3 has 13 amino acids. Of the read, only the CDR3 DNA is kept; its 39 bases are in frame from base 1. This receptor was obtained from a female donor with luminal breast cancer. Sequencing used sorted memory CD4+ effector T cells from a lymph node. This specimen's cell subset or site label, interpreted: CD45RA-negative sorted CD4+ T cells (memory Tconv or effector/memory Treg). In this chain, TRBV4-2 is recombined with TRBJ1-1; there is no confident call for the D gene. Here is the DNA: TGTGCCAGCAGCCTCAGCACCGGCGCTGAAGCTTTCTTT. It translates as CASSLSTGAEAFF.